This entry features one TCR beta chain sequence. The antigen this receptor binds is unknown. Qualities for individual bases were not recorded, and no much larger clone is one base off. The donors were healthy, HIV-negative adults with no recently reported acute infections or vaccinations. Every donor was a Caucasian adult residing in Nashville, Tennessee, USA. Magnetic negative selection was used to enrich CD4+ T cells, after which naive cells were positively selected on CD45RA and the negative fraction became the memory subset. Blood was collected by leukapheresis, and PBMCs were isolated by Ficoll-Histopaque density gradient centrifugation and then cryopreserved in liquid nitrogen vapor phase. Analytical flow cytometry was used to check the purity and quantity of every magnetically sorted T cell population. Genomic DNA was isolated from every sorted fraction and measured by UV absorbance on a Nanodrop 2000c.

The sample belongs to a study of shared clonotypes between healthy human individuals (dated by TCRdb to the early 2020s). Background for the entire study: A couple of women and a few men aged 18 to 49 years were included in the cohort. Each donor's leukapheresis produced roughly between about 0.8 and 10 billion PBMCs. Different laboratories and diverse techniques were used to prepare libraries and sequence TCR repertoires, to increase sequencing depth and limit assay-specific biases. Per donor, three plates each were used for CD4 naive and CD4 memory, two for CD8 naive, and one for CD8 memory. Blood TCR repertoires of roughly five healthy adults were deeply sequenced to estimate repertoire size and the extent of clonotype sharing between individuals. What the work shows at the level of the full study, not this receptor alone: Even with the large sequencing depth, rarefaction of the sorted-subset datasets indicated that sequencing was incomplete. When a few donors were compared, the shared fraction of clonotypes was 5% to 6.5% for naive CD4, about 4% for naive CD8, roughly 2.3% for memory CD4, and approximately 0.4% for memory CD8. Only blood was sampled, and tissue TCR repertoires likely differ from those in blood. The small number of donors limited the genetic and exposure-history diversity represented. Compared with non-shared clonotypes, clonotypes shared by all four sorted-subset donors had higher generation probabilities. Pairwise subsampling led to the expectation that sequencing depth would affect the degree of clonotype sharing among donors. Estimated clonotype richness was generally larger for naive than for memory subsets.

The CDR3 runs 13 amino acids, cysteine and phenylalanine included. Just the 39-base CDR3 DNA is kept, in frame starting at base 1. At the junction V is shortened by 8 bases and J by 5 bases; bases outside the gene matches: 5. For CDR1 and CDR2, the germline V gene lists SNHLY and FYNNEI. Using the deep immunoSEQ assay, TCR CDR3 regions were amplified from genomic DNA by multiplex PCR. Extracted genomic DNA from each cell subset was distributed evenly across all wells of several immunoSEQ 96-well plates, and each plate was treated as a replicate. For sorted subsets, approximately 190 ng of genomic DNA, equivalent to around 30,000 T cell genomes, went into each replicate PCR. Purified libraries were measured with a Qubit 3.0 fluorometer, size-checked on a Bioanalyzer 2100, and measured again with the KAPA Library Quantification kit. Each immunoSEQ 96-well plate was sequenced on its own single-read 150-cycle Illumina NextSeq 550 flow cell. The source study handled its data this way. Because the immunoSEQ output included only junctional sequences and no quality scores, the filtering could not be the same as the filtering used for full-length reads. To assign V/J genes and CDR3, sequences were annotated against IMGT germline references using PyIR, a Python wrapper for IgBLAST v1.9. Reads were removed for weak V/J assignments (E-value above 1e-6), missing CDR3, stop codons, out-of-frame junctions, or ambiguous translated residues. V3J clonotypes were defined by identical inferred V gene, J gene, and CDR3 amino acid sequence. The percentage overlap between two repertoires was calculated by dividing the number of shared unique clonotypes by the size of the smaller repertoire. RTK rarefaction, the Chao1 estimator, and Recon v2.1 estimates of unobserved clonotypes were used to assess repertoire richness. OLGA was used to compute generation probabilities for all TCRbeta clonotypes that the gDNA method yielded from several donors. TCRdb provides this immuneACCESS table in a form limited to in-frame rearrangements. Some clones are lacking; in checked studies, under half of them reflect an unresolved V gene, and why the rest are absent is not known. V and J calls and clone size are given by that table; D and trimming were obtained from the DNA. The sample includes about 1.4 million clones, with more than 95% observed a single time. The ten top clones hold more than 0.9% of the sample.

This clonotype was sampled from a man aged 25 to 45 in good health. Sample: naive CD4+ T cells sorted from blood. Reading the label with the study, this specimen's cell subset or site is: CD45RA+ positively selected. The receptor chain draws on TRBV2 and TRBJ2-2; the central 7 bases match TRBD2. For the CDR3, the sequence is CASAGAPTGELFF. The base sequence is TGTGCCAGCGCGGGAGCGCCTACCGGGGAGCTGTTTTTT.